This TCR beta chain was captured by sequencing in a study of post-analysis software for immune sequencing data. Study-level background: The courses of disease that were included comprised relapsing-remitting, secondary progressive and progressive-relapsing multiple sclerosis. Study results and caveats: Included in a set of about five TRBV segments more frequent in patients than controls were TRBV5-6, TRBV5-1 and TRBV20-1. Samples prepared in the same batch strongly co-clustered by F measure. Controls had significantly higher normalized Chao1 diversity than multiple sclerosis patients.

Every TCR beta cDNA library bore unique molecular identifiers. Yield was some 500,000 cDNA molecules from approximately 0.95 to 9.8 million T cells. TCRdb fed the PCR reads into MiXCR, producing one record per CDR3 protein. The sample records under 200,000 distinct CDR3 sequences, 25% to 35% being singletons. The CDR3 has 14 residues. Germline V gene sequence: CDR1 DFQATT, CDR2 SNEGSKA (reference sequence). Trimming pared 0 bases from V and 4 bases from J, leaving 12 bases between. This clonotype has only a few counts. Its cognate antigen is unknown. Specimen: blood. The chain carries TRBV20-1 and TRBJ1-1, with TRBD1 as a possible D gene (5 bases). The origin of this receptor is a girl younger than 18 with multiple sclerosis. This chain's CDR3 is CSARDANRLTEAFF. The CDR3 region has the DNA TGCAGTGCTAGAGATGCTAACAGGCTCACTGAAGCTTTCTTT.